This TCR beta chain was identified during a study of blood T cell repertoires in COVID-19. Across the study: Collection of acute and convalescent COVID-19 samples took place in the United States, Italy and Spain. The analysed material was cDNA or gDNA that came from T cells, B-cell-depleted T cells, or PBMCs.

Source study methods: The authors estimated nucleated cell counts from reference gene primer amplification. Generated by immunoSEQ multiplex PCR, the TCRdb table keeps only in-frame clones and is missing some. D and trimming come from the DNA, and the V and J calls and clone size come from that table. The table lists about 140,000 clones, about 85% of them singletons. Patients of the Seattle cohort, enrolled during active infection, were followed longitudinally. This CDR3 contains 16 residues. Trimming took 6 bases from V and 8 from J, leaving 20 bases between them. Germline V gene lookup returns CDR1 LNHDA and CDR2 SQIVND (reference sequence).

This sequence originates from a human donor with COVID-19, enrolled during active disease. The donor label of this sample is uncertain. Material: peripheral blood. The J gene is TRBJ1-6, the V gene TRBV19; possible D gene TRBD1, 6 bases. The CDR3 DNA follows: TGTGCCAGTAGGCTGCAGGGGACCGGATCAGATTCACCCCTCCACTTT. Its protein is CASRLQGTGSDSPLHF. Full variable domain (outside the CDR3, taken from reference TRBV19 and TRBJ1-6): DGGITQSPKYLFRKEGQNVTLSCEQNLNHDAMYWYRQDPGQGLRLIYYSQIVNDFQKGDIAEGYSVSREKKESFPLTVTSAQKNPTAFYLCASRLQGTGSDSPLHFGNGTRLTVT.